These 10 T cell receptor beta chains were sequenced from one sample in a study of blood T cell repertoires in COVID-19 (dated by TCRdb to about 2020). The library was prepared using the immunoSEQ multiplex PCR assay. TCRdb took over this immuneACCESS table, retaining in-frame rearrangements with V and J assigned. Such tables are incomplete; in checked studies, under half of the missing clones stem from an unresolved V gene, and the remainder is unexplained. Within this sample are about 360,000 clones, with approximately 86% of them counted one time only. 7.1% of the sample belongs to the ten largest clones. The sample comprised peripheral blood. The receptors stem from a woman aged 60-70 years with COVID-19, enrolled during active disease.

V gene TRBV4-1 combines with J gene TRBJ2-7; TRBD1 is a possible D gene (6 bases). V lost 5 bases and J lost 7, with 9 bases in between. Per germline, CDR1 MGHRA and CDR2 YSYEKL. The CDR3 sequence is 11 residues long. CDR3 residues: CASSSQGEQYF. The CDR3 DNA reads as TGCGCCAGCAGCTCCCAGGGGGAGCAGTACTTC.

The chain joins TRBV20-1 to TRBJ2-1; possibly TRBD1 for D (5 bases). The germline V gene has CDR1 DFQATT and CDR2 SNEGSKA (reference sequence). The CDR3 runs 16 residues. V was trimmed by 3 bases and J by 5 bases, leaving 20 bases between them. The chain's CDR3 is CSASEPRQSTNNEQFF. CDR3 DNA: TGCAGTGCTAGTGAACCGCGACAGAGCACAAACAATGAGCAGTTCTTC.

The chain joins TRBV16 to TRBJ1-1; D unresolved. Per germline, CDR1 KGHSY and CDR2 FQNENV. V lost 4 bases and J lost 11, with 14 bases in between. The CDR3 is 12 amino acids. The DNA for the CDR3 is TGTGCCAGCAGCCTCCCCGGGAGTGGGGCTTTCTTT. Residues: CASSLPGSGAFF.

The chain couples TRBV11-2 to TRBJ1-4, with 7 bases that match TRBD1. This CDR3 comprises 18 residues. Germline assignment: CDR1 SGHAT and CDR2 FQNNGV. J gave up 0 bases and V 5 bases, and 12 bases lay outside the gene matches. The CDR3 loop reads CASSADWTGPATNEKLFF. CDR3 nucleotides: TGTGCCAGCAGCGCAGATTGGACAGGCCCTGCAACTAATGAAAAACTGTTTTTT.

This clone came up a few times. CDR3 amino acids: CASSEQPAPDRVIYF. In DNA, the CDR3 is TGTGCCAGCAGTGAACAGCCCGCCCCAGACAGGGTAATATATTTT. This rearrangement joins TRBV6-1 to TRBJ1-3; TRBD1 agrees at 7 bases. In germline, CDR1 is MNHNS, CDR2 SASEGT. The V and J ends lost 2 bases and 13 bases, in that order; junction bases with no gene match: 14. The CDR3 sequence is 15 residues long.

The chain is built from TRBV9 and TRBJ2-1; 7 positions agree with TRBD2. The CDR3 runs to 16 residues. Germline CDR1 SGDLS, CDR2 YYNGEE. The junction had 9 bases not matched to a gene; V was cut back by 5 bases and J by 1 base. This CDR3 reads CASSLGPGLSYNEQFF. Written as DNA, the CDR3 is TGTGCCAGCAGTCTAGGGCCGGGACTATCCTACAATGAGCAGTTCTTC.

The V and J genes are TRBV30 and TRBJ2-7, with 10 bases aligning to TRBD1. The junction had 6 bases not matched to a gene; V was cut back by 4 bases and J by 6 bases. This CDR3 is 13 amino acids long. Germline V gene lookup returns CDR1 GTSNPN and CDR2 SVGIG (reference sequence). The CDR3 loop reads CAWNPGQGSEQYF. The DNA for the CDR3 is TGTGCCTGGAACCCGGGACAGGGGTCCGAGCAGTACTTC.

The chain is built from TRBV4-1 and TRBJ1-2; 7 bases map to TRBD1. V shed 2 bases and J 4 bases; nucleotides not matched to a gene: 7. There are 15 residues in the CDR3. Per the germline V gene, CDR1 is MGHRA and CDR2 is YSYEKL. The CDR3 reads CASSQQGQPSYGYTF. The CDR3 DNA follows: TGCGCCAGCAGCCAACAGGGACAGCCTAGCTATGGCTACACCTTC.

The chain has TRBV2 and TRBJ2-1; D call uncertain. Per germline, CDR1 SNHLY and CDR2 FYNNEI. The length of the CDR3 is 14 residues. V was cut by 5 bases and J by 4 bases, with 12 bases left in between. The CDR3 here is CASSLLTEYNEQFF. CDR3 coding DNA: TGTGCCAGCAGTCTACTGACTGAATACAATGAGCAGTTCTTC.

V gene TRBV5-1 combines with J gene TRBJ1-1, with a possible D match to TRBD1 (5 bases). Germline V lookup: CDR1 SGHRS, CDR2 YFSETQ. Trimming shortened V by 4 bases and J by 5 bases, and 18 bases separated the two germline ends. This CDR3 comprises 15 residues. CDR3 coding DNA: TGCGCCAGCAGCCCCGGTGGAGGGGCGGGAACTGAAGCTTTCTTT. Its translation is CASSPGGGAGTEAFF.